This T cell receptor (beta chain) was sequenced during a study of regulatory T cells in long-lasting Graves disease. Study-level points and caveats: Graves' patients with persistent disease showed TCR diversity lower than patients newly diagnosed.

Time point described: persistent/refractory GD, antithyroid drugs over 5 years with positive TRAb. The TCR library used RNA extracted from PBMCs. American Thyroid Association guidelines served as the basis for diagnosing Graves' disease. CDR3 length: 15 amino acids. Germline loops: CDR1 SGDLS, CDR2 YYNGEE. With V trimmed by 3 bases and J by 7 bases, 5 bases remained unmatched. Arm-PCR with iRepertoire HTBI primers amplified the CDR3 regions for these TCR beta libraries. Using its own MiXCR run on the multiplex PCR reads, TCRdb lists one record per CDR3 protein. The table records approximately 500,000 distinct CDR3 sequences, 20% to 25% of them present only once. In the case of this clonotype: Its specificity is unknown.

This TCR derives from a female donor with Graves disease. The sample here was peripheral blood mononuclear cells (PBMCs), taken when the disease was refractory, from a patient treated with antithyroid drugs. The chain uses TRBV9 and TRBJ1-6; 9 positions match TRBD1. The CDR3 DNA is TGTGCCAGCAGCGAGGAGGGGACAGGGAATTCACCCCTCCACTTT. It yields the protein CASSEEGTGNSPLHF.